This T cell receptor beta chain was sequenced during a study of cytotoxic CD8 clonotypes in ibrutinib-treated CLL. As for the study in general: Approximately 25 partial and 2 complete responses; at median 68 months, 14 remitted, roughly 12 progressed. Timing of response sample collection was a median roughly twelve months after treatment start, with a range of 6 to 36. General observations from the study: Sustained-remission and progressing patients were not sampled at matched times. Contraction or stability on treatment was seen for public clonotypes, which were uncommon.

Here immunoSEQ multiplex PCR was the method, and the copy in TCRdb shows in-frame clones only, minus some. The repertoire holds 65,000 to 85,000 clones, with roughly 80% as singletons. Details on this clone: Antigen specificity is unknown.

CDR3 length: 15 residues. The germline V gene encodes CDR1 KGHSH and CDR2 LQKENI. Trimming took off 4 bases at V and 2 bases at J, with 14 bases between the two ends. The rearrangement links TRBV18 to TRBJ1-1, with D possibly being TRBD1 (5 bases). The receptor's source is a human donor with chronic lymphocytic leukemia. Sequencing used PBMCs, obtained after 24 months of ibrutinib treatment. CDR3: CASSLNGGENTEAFF. The DNA for the CDR3 is TGTGCCAGCTCACTCAACGGGGGTGAAAACACTGAAGCTTTCTTT. Complete variable domain (other parts from reference TRBV18 and TRBJ1-1): NAGVMQNPRHLVRRRGQEARLRCSPMKGHSHVYWYRQLPEEGLKFMVYLQKENIIDESGMPKERFSAEFPKEGPSILRIQQVVRGDSAAYFCASSLNGGENTEAFFGQGTRLTVV.